One T cell receptor (beta chain) is described in this entry. Trimming shortened V by 4 bases and J by 0 bases, and 13 bases separated the two germline ends. CDR1 is SEHNR and CDR2 is FQNEAQ in the germline V gene (reference sequence). This CDR3 spans 15 amino acids. Sequencing used immunoSEQ multiplex PCR; TCRdb keeps in-frame clones, though not all of them. This table has some 330,000 clones, about 92% appearing once. This sample was taken from a study of blood T cell repertoires in COVID-19. Study context: Samples representing acute and convalescent COVID-19 were sourced from the United States, Italy and Spain.

This chain joins TRBV7-9 and TRBJ2-7, with D maybe TRBD2 (6 bases). This receptor was taken from a woman between 25 and 40 years old who had recovered from COVID-19. Sequenced: PBMCs or T cells enriched from blood (not recorded which). The CDR3 sequence: CASSSGLTSSYEQYF. The DNA for the CDR3 is TGTGCCAGCAGCTCAGGACTAACTTCCTCCTACGAGCAGTACTTC.